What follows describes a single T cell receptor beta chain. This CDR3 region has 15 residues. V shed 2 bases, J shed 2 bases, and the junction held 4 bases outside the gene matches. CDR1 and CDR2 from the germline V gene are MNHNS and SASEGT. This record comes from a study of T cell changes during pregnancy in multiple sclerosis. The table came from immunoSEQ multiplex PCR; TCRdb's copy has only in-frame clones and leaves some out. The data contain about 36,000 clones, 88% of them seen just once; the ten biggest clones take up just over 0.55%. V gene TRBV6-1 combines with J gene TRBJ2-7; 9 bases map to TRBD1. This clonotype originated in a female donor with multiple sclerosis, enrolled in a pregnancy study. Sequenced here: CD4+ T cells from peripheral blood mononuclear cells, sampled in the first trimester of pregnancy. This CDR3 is CASSEWGQGPYEQYF. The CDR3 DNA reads TGTGCCAGCAGTGAATGGGGACAGGGCCCCTACGAGCAGTACTTC.